This TCR beta chain was profiled in a study of blood T cells in healthy people across ages. Study conclusions and caveats: Higher naive T cell percentage went strongly together with higher TCR beta diversity.

It was with a sample-barcoded 5' primer and a J-beta primer mix that a second PCR of about 6 to 11 cycles was run. Sequencing of every sample gave 2.5 million or more CDR3-containing paired-end reads. TCRdb reprocessed the 5' RACE reads via MiXCR and lists one record per CDR3 protein. Among approximately 760,000 distinct CDR3 sequences, about 25% were seen once, and the ten largest hold more than 8.5%. Comment on this clonotype: Its antigen remains unidentified.

Every sample gave at least 5 micrograms of total RNA when it was extracted. Germline V gene data show CDR1 as DFQATT and CDR2 as SNEGSKA (reference sequence). The CDR3 contains 13 residues. The J segment lost 10 bases and the V segment lost 6 bases, leaving 10 bases of the junction unmatched. These data were also reused for a study on T cells of mothers and their children. That work contributes: The study found slightly higher but non-significant overlap in related versus unrelated mother-child pairs.

The material sequenced was blood. The TCR comes from a boy between 5 and 17 years old in good health. The chain recombines TRBV20-1 with TRBJ2-1; 9 nucleotides match TRBD2. The DNA of the CDR3 is TGCAGTGCGCCCGGGACTAGCTTAAGGGAGCAGTTCTTC. As protein: CSAPGTSLREQFF.